Sequencing of this T cell receptor beta chain was carried out in a study of T cells after yellow fever vaccination. Study-level results: Once the booster was given, most primary-vaccination clones reappeared, at 95% to 97% for CD4 and around 90% for CD8. Abundant clonotypes from the bulk population could contaminate FACS-sorted repertoires. Compared with primary, the secondary response was weaker and peaked at day 5, not 15.

The CDR3 loop spans 17 amino acids. The germline V and J ends were trimmed by 6 bases and 0 bases, with 15 bases remaining between them. The germline V gene has CDR1 MRHNA and CDR2 SNTAGT. 5'RACE template switching generated TCR cDNA, adding a universal primer site and UMIs. TCRdb re-analysed the 5' RACE reads in MiXCR, keeping a single row per CDR3 protein. Of 25,000 to 35,000 distinct CDR3 sequences listed, roughly 6.3% are singletons. This clonotype was recorded at least ten times. This TCR derives from a man aged 25 to 45 who received the YFV17D yellow fever vaccine. The chain is built from TRBV6-4 and TRBJ1-6, with no clear D. The source material was PBMCs, either bulk or a sorted T-cell subset (CD4+, CD8+, memory, or dextramer-sorted; not recorded which), sampled on the day of the yellow fever booster vaccination. CDR3 protein: CASSVASSSSYNSPLHF. CDR3 sequence (DNA): TGTGCCAGCAGCGTAGCCTCGTCGAGCTCCTATAATTCACCCCTCCACTTT.